This TCR beta chain was recovered during a study of cytomegalovirus exposure and HLA in healthy donors. The PCR made use of 60 Vbeta and 13 Jbeta primers. Sequencing used immunoSEQ multiplex PCR; TCRdb keeps in-frame clones, though not all of them. The sample has about 140,000 clones, roughly 79% seen once. This CDR3 region has 16 residues. On this clone: Its antigen is unidentified.

Points from the study as a whole: Some TCR beta chains (roughly 150 of them) were listed as cytomegalovirus-associated.

Sequenced input: PBMCs. The source of this sequence is a man younger than 40 in good health and CMV-seropositive. V gene TRBV12-1 combines with J gene TRBJ2-3; TRBD2 is taken as the D call from the table, unchecked against the DNA. TRBV12-1 represents a pseudogene. The CDR3 DNA sequence: TGTGCCAGCAGCCCCACTAGCGGGGGGCCCCCAGATACGCAGTATTTT. It is translated as CASSPTSGGPPDTQYF.